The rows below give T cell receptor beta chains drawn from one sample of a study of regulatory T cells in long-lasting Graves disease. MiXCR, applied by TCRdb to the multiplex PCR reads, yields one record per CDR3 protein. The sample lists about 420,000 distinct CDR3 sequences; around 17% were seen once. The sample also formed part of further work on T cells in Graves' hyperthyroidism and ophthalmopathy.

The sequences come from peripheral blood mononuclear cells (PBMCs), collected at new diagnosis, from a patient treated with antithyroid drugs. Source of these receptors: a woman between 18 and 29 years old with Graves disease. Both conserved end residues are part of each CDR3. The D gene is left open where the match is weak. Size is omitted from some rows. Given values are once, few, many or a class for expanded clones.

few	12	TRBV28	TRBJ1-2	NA	CASSWGALGYTF	TGTGCCAGCAGTTGGGGGGCGCTTGGCTACACCTTC
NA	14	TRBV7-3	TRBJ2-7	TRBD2	CAGSPRTSGGEQYF	TGTGCCGGCAGCCCAAGGACTAGCGGGGGCGAGCAGTACTTC
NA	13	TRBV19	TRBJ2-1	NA	CASSIMRFNEQFF	TGTGCCAGTAGTATAATGAGGTTTAATGAGCAGTTCTTC
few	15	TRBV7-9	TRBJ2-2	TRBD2	CASSGLAGGTGELFF	TGTGCCAGCAGCGGACTAGCGGGAGGCACCGGGGAGCTGTTTTTT
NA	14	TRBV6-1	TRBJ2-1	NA	CASRGVGLYGEQLF	TGTGCCAGCAGGGGGGTAGGACTTTATGGGGAGCAGCTCTTC
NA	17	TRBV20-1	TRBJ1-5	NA	CSAREERGPLGNQPQHF	TGCAGTGCTAGAGAGGAGCGGGGTCCACTAGGCAATCAGCCCCAGCATTTT
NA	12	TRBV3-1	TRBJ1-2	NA	CASSRTAYGYTF	TGTGCCAGCAGCCGGACAGCCTATGGCTACACCTTC
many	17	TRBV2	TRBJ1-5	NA	CASRNAGPPYSNQPQHF	TGTGCCAGCAGAAACGCAGGGCCACCTTATAGCAATCAGCCCCAGCATTTT
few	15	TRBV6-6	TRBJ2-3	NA	CASSYSTHSTDTQYF	TGTGCCAGCAGTTACTCGACGCACAGCACAGATACGCAGTATTTT
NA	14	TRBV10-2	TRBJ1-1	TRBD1	CASSTRTGEKEAFF	TGCGCCAGCAGTACCCGGACAGGGGAAAAAGAAGCTTTCTTT
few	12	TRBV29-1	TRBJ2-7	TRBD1	CSAGQGAGEQYF	TGCAGCGCTGGACAGGGGGCTGGCGAGCAGTACTTC
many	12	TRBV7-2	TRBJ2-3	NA	CASSATIPTQYF	TGTGCCAGCAGCGCGACTATTCCTACGCAGTATTTT
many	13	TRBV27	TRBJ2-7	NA	CASSLTGSYEQYF	TGTGCCAGCAGCCTAACAGGTTCCTACGAGCAGTACTTC
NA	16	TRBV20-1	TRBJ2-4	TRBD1	CSSKETGGGAKNIQYF	TGCAGTTCCAAAGAAACAGGGGGCGGAGCCAAAAACATTCAGTACTTC
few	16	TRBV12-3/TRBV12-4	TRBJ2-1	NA	CASSLGGARSYNEQFF	TGTGCCAGCAGTTTAGGGGGGGCTCGGTCCTACAATGAGCAGTTCTTC
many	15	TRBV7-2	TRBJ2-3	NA	CASSSPLPRTDTQYF	TGTGCCAGCAGCTCCCCATTACCCAGGACAGATACGCAGTATTTT
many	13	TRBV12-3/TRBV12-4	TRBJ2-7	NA	CASRSRDLDEQYF	TGTGCCAGCAGGAGCAGGGACTTAGACGAGCAGTACTTC
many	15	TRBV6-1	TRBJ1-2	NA	CASSPRQIFMDGYTF	TGTGCCAGCAGCCCGCGACAGATTTTTATGGATGGCTACACCTTC
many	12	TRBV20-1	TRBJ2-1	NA	CSASLGNNEQFF	TGCAGTGCTAGTTTGGGGAACAATGAGCAGTTCTTC
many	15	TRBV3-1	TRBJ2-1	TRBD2	CASSQDSLAGNEQFF	TGTGCCAGCAGCCAAGATAGTCTAGCGGGCAATGAGCAGTTCTTC
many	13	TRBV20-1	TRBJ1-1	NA	CRAVAELNTEAFF	TGCAGGGCCGTTGCGGAGTTGAACACTGAAGCTTTCTTT
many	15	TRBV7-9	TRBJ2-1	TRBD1	CASSGTGGSYNEQFF	TGTGCCAGCAGCGGGACAGGGGGCTCCTACAATGAGCAGTTCTTC
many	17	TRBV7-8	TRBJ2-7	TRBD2	CASSLGALTSGSHEQYF	TGTGCCAGCAGCTTAGGGGCCCTAACTAGCGGGAGTCACGAGCAGTACTTC
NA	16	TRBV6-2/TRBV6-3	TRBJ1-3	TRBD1	CASSITGQGSGNTIYF	TGTGCCAGCAGTATAACGGGACAGGGCTCTGGAAACACCATATATTTT